This T cell receptor beta chain is from a study of OX40 agonist ivuxolimab in advanced cancers. Study details: Among those enrolled, mean age was about 62 years (range roughly 23 to 79) and about 81% were male.

TCRdb's table, derived via immunoSEQ multiplex PCR, lists solely in-frame clones and lacks some. The table shows 75,000 to 95,000 clones, with roughly 90% occurring only once. The CDR3 has 16 residues. V usage is TRBV21-1 and J usage is TRBJ2-2; TRBD2, the table's D call, was not compared with the DNA. TRBV21-1 has pseudogene status. The receptor's source is an adult with an advanced solid tumor such as melanoma, head and neck, liver or kidney cancer. Sequenced material: CD4+ or CD8+ T cells sorted from blood, taken in a trial of the OX40 agonist ivuxolimab. The CDR3 DNA reads TGTGCCAGCAGGGGACTAGCGGGGACCTACACCGGGGAGCTGTTTTTT. Residues: CASRGLAGTYTGELFF.